This TCR beta chain was profiled in a study of blood T cell repertoires in COVID-19. Turning to the study itself: Acute and convalescent COVID-19 samples came from the United States, Italy and Spain. Sample material is recorded as cDNA or gDNA derived from T cells, B-cell-depleted T cells, or PBMCs.

Original processing methods: Reference gene primer amplification in the assay estimated nucleated cell counts. Repertoires were generated with immunoSEQ multiplex PCR, while TCRdb's copy carries only in-frame clones and drops some. V, J and clone size are those of that table, while D and trimming were read from the DNA. The sample yields over 110,000 clones, 65% to 80% seen once. The V end was cut by 3 bases, the J end by 0 bases, with 5 bases between. Per the germline V gene, CDR1 is KGHSH and CDR2 is LQKENI. The length of the CDR3 is 13 residues. The sequence was obtained from a man older than 75 with acute or convalescent COVID-19. Sequencing input: peripheral blood. V is TRBV18 and J is TRBJ1-1; D unclear. The DNA for the CDR3 is TGTGCCAGCTCACCTAGCGTGAACACTGAAGCTTTCTTT. Amino acids: CASSPSVNTEAFF.